The 12 T cell receptor beta chains listed next were all sequenced from one sample in a study of T cell repertoires in cytomegalovirus infection. No antigens are known for them. TCRdb independently ran MiXCR on the reads; one entry per CDR3 protein. Of approximately 65,000 distinct CDR3 sequences in the sample, around 21% are singletons; the top ten hold over 60%. Here the sequenced sample was CD8+ T cells from cultured PBMCs, taken from culture after CMV antigen stimulation. These receptors all come from a human donor in good health (CMV status not recorded). Some clones in this sample may be carry-over from other donors' samples.

The chain links TRBV7-9 to TRBJ1-4; 12 bases fit TRBD1. The J segment lost 3 bases and the V segment lost 5 bases, leaving 7 bases of the junction unmatched. This CDR3 has 17 amino acids. The V gene's germline CDR1 is SEHNR and CDR2 FQNEAQ (reference sequence). The CDR3 loop is CASSDGTGGIANEKLFF. CDR3 coding DNA: TGTGCCAGCAGCGACGGGACAGGGGGCATCGCTAATGAAAAACTGTTTTTT.

This chain uses TRBV19 with TRBJ2-3; D call uncertain. V dropped 0 bases and J dropped 2 bases, with 12 bases sitting between them. Germline CDR1 LNHDA, CDR2 SQIVND (reference sequence). The CDR3 extends over 16 amino acids. The CDR3 spells CASSIENLTPTDTQYF. The CDR3 DNA reads as TGTGCCAGTAGTATAGAGAATTTGACACCCACAGATACGCAGTATTTT.

This clonotype was counted between two and nine times. The V and J genes are TRBV7-9 and TRBJ2-5, with D possibly TRBD2 on 6 matching bases. Trimming removed 3 bases from V and 3 bases from J, with 8 bases in between. Germline V CDR1 and CDR2: SEHNR, FQNEAQ (reference sequence). The CDR3 runs to 13 residues. The CDR3 protein is CASSFLAEETQYF. Written as DNA, the CDR3 is TGTGCCAGCAGCTTTTTAGCGGAAGAGACCCAGTACTTC.

V usage is TRBV2 and J usage is TRBJ2-7; 10 bases map to TRBD1. The V segment lost 8 bases and the J segment 3 bases; nucleotides outside the gene matches: 7. CDR3 length: 14 amino acids. Looked up from germline, CDR1 is SNHLY and CDR2 is FYNNEI. The CDR3 DNA sequence: TGTGCCAGCTTACCGGGACAGGGGCGCTACGAGCAGTACTTC. Its protein is CASLPGQGRYEQYF.

This clonotype showed up just a few times. The chain uses TRBV7-9 and TRBJ1-2; D not resolved. Germline-derived CDR1 and CDR2 are SEHNR and FQNEAQ (reference sequence). V was shortened by 5 bases and J by 0 bases, with 10 bases between the two germline ends. This CDR3 comprises 14 residues. The CDR3 reads CASSIPSSNYGYTF. The CDR3 coding sequence is TGTGCCAGCAGCATCCCGTCGTCTAACTATGGCTACACCTTC.

This rearrangement joins TRBV7-9 to TRBJ1-1; D unclear. This CDR3 spans 12 amino acids. V lost 4 bases to trimming and J lost 6 bases, with 9 bases between them. Germline-derived CDR1 and CDR2 are SEHNR and FQNEAQ (reference sequence). The CDR3, as DNA: TGTGCCAGCAGCTCTCCCCTCCCTGAAGCTTTCTTT. Its protein product is CASSSPLPEAFF.

The chain uses TRBV7-8 and TRBJ1-1; 10 nucleotides line up with TRBD1. The CDR3 consists of 15 residues. CDR1 and CDR2 (germline): SGHVS, FQNEAQ. With V trimmed by 5 bases and J by 6 bases, 9 bases remained unmatched. CDR3 region: CASSPADRGSAEAFF. In nucleotides, the CDR3 is TGTGCCAGCAGCCCGGCGGACAGGGGGTCGGCTGAAGCTTTCTTT.

On this clonotype: The conserved closing phenylalanine or tryptophan is absent in this CDR3, likely reflecting a read error. V is TRBV4-1 and J is TRBJ1-4; D call uncertain. The V and J ends lost 4 bases and 6 bases respectively, with 12 bases between them. The CDR3 covers 14 residues. Per germline, CDR1 MGHRA and CDR2 YSYEKL. The CDR3: CASSPNRRYEKLFL. The CDR3 region has the DNA TGCGCCAGCAGCCCGAACCGACGTTATGAAAAACTGTTTTTA.

The V gene is TRBV20-1, the J gene TRBJ2-1; weak D call: TRBD2 (5 bases). Per the germline V gene, CDR1 is DFQATT and CDR2 is SNEGSKA (reference sequence). The CDR3 length is 15 residues. The V end was cut by 1 base, the J end by 3 bases, with 13 bases between. CDR3 DNA sequence: TGCAGTGCTAGAGGGGGTTCGGGGTTCTACAATGAGCAGTTCTTC. Its translation is CSARGGSGFYNEQFF.

The chain uses TRBV7-9 and TRBJ1-2; D ambiguous. V dropped 5 bases and J dropped 2 bases, with 12 bases sitting between them. The CDR3 totals 14 residues. Germline V lookup: CDR1 SEHNR, CDR2 FQNEAQ (reference sequence). CDR3 DNA sequence: TGTGCCAGCAGCAACTGGACGGTAAACTATGGCTACACCTTC. The encoded protein is CASSNWTVNYGYTF.

This clonotype showed up just a few times. J is TRBJ1-2 and V is TRBV9; 7 bases agree with TRBD1. Germline assignment: CDR1 SGDLS and CDR2 YYNGEE. V gave up 6 bases and J gave up 13 bases; unmatched junction bases: 9. The CDR3 is 11 amino acids. In nucleotides, the CDR3 is TGTGCCAGCAAAGAGGGGGCCTCATTCACCTTC. Amino acids: CASKEGASFTF.

This clonotype was counted only a few times. The chain is built from TRBV10-3 and TRBJ1-2, with D perhaps matching TRBD1 (6 bases). The germline V gene encodes CDR1 ENHRY and CDR2 SYGVKD. The CDR3 spans 16 residues. Deletions cut 2 bases from V and 4 bases from J, with 17 bases between. CDR3 residues: CAISEALQGRGYGYTF. CDR3 coding DNA: TGTGCCATCAGTGAGGCACTACAGGGTCGCGGCTATGGCTACACCTTC.